Below, one T cell receptor beta chain is given with its context. Its specificity is unknown. This sample is part of a study of T cell repertoires in cytomegalovirus infection. Study-level background: Carrying CMV and the relevant HLA type showed in public TCR beta signatures. Study conclusions and caveats: People with CMV and the relevant HLA were identified by cumulative public TCR beta family frequency. Dominating the ex vivo response were HLA-C-restricted CMV-specific TCR beta clonotypes.

TCRdb reprocessed the reads via MiXCR and lists one record per CDR3 protein. The sample has around 450,000 distinct CDR3 sequences; around 32% are singletons. Trimming pared 2 bases from V and 3 bases from J, leaving 8 bases between. The CDR3 runs to 13 residues. Germline V CDR1 and CDR2: MNHEY, SVGAGI. Sequencing was done on a sample of PBMCs. The sequence came from a human donor in good health (CMV status not recorded). Some clones in this sample may be carry-over from other donors' samples. The chain employs TRBV6-5 and TRBJ2-7; D is undetermined. CDR3 protein: CASSYIGFYEQYF. The CDR3 coding sequence is TGTGCCAGCAGTTACATTGGCTTCTACGAGCAGTACTTC.